Below are 14 T cell receptor beta chains sequenced from a single sample in a study of blood T cell repertoires in COVID-19. Repertoires were generated with immunoSEQ multiplex PCR, while TCRdb's copy carries only in-frame clones and drops some. The profile shows roughly 140,000 clones, about 89% of them singletons. The sample was PBMCs or T cells enriched from blood (not recorded which). The receptors stem from a man between 60 and 70 years old who had recovered from COVID-19.

The gene calls are TRBV28 and TRBJ1-2; D uncertain. Deletions cut 0 bases from V and 3 bases from J, with 8 bases between. This CDR3 has 14 residues. The germline V gene encodes CDR1 MDHEN and CDR2 SYDVKM. CDR3 residues: CASSLWRNYYGYTF. As DNA, the CDR3 is TGTGCCAGCAGTTTATGGAGGAACTACTATGGCTACACCTTC.

The rearrangement uses TRBV5-6 and TRBJ2-4, with D possibly matching TRBD2 (5 bases). The CDR3 covers 15 residues. The V end was cut by 3 bases, the J end by 1 base, with 11 bases between. The germline gives CDR1 SGHDT, CDR2 YYEEEE. The CDR3 DNA reads as TGTGCCAGCAGCTCCTTACGAGGGGCCAAAAACATTCAGTACTTC. Translating gives CASSSLRGAKNIQYF. Drawing the rest from reference TRBV5-6 and TRBJ2-4, the complete variable domain is DAGVTQSPTHLIKTRGQQVTLRCSPKSGHDTVSWYQQALGQGPQFIFQYYEEEERQRGNFPDRFSGHQFPNYSSELNVNALLLGDSALYLCASSSLRGAKNIQYFGAGTRLSVL.

The rearrangement links TRBV9 to TRBJ2-7; 7 nucleotides agree with TRBD1. Unmatched junction bases numbered 7, after V lost 4 bases and J lost 3 bases. Germline CDR1 reads SGDLS; CDR2 reads YYNGEE. The CDR3 has 14 residues. The CDR3 spells CASSPRDRNYEQYF. CDR3 bases: TGTGCCAGCAGCCCTCGGGACAGAAACTACGAGCAGTACTTC.

The chain joins TRBV7-9 to TRBJ1-5, with TRBD1 as a possible D gene (5 bases). Trimming took off 5 bases at V and 2 bases at J, with 13 bases between the two ends. Germline assignment: CDR1 SEHNR and CDR2 FQNEAQ (reference sequence). The length of the CDR3 is 15 residues. The CDR3 spells CASSRLGGRNQPQHF. DNA of the CDR3: TGTGCCAGCAGCCGTCTCGGGGGTCGCAATCAGCCCCAGCATTTT.

This chain connects TRBV29-1 to TRBJ2-7, with TRBD1 matching 9 bases. The CDR3 has 13 amino acids. The V and J ends lost 4 bases and 8 bases, in that order; junction bases with no gene match: 9. Germline V gene data show CDR1 as SQVTM and CDR2 as ANQGSEA. CDR3 in DNA: TGCAGCGTTGTCGCCCCGGGACAGGGAAAGCAGTACTTC. The encoded protein is CSVVAPGQGKQYF.

The gene calls are TRBV28 and TRBJ1-6, with D perhaps TRBD1 (5 bases). With 2 bases removed from V and 9 bases from J, the gap between germline ends came to 14 bases. The CDR3 has 15 residues. In germline, CDR1 is MDHEN, CDR2 SYDVKM. The CDR3 is CASSLQGRGGSPLHF. CDR3 in DNA: TGTGCCAGCAGTTTACAGGGTAGGGGCGGTTCACCCCTCCACTTT.

The chain uses TRBV2 and TRBJ2-7, with D hard to call. Germline values: CDR1 SNHLY, CDR2 FYNNEI. Trimming removed 7 bases at V and 0 bases at J, with 10 bases between. The CDR3 totals 13 residues. The CDR3 coding sequence is TGTGCCAGCACCCCAGCAGGCTCCTACGAGCAGTACTTC. Translated: CASTPAGSYEQYF.

This clone was counted a single time. The rearrangement uses TRBV5-4 and TRBJ1-3, with D tentatively TRBD1 (6 bases). Germline-derived CDR1 and CDR2 are SGHNT and YYREEE (reference sequence). Trimming stripped 5 bases from V and 8 bases from J, with 14 bases between. This CDR3 contains 13 residues. DNA of the CDR3: TGTGCCAGCAGTCCGCGACAGGAGGACACCATATATTTT. Amino acid sequence: CASSPRQEDTIYF.

J is TRBJ2-5 and V is TRBV9, with 8 bases lining up with TRBD1. J was trimmed by 5 bases and V by 2 bases; bases with no gene match: 11. The CDR3 runs to 16 residues. Germline-derived CDR1 and CDR2 are SGDLS and YYNGEE. The CDR3, as DNA: TGTGCCAGCAGCGTGAGCGGACAGGGATTTTTGGAGACCCAGTACTTC. Translated, it gives CASSVSGQGFLETQYF.

V usage is TRBV10-3 and J usage is TRBJ2-1, with 11 positions matching TRBD2. There are 14 residues in the CDR3. V was clipped by 4 bases and J by 10 bases; unmatched bases: 6. Germline CDR1 is ENHRY and CDR2 is SYGVKD. CDR3 sequence (DNA): TGTGCCATCAGTGGGGGACTAGCGGTCGGCGAGCAGTTCTTC. Protein product: CAISGGLAVGEQFF.

This clone was recorded once. V usage is TRBV5-1 and J usage is TRBJ2-7; possible D gene TRBD2, 6 bases. Germline V gene data show CDR1 as SGHRS and CDR2 as YFSETQ. The V and J ends lost 0 bases and 5 bases respectively, with 12 bases between them. This CDR3 has 14 residues. The CDR3 loop is CASSLGGGSHEQYF. The CDR3 DNA is TGCGCCAGCAGCTTGGGGGGAGGTTCCCACGAGCAGTACTTC.

This chain links TRBV19 with TRBJ2-4; 8 positions agree with TRBD2. The germline V gene encodes CDR1 LNHDA and CDR2 SQIVND (reference sequence). Trimming cost V 4 bases and J 4 bases; bases outside gene matches: 9. The CDR3 sequence is 16 residues long. The CDR3 loop reads CASSRGAGVWKNIQYF. In DNA form, the CDR3 reads TGTGCCAGTAGTAGAGGAGCGGGAGTTTGGAAAAACATTCAGTACTTC.

The V and J genes are TRBV5-8 and TRBJ1-1, with 7 bases fitting TRBD1. CDR3 length: 16 amino acids. V shed 4 bases, J shed 1 base, and the junction held 10 bases outside the gene matches. Per the germline V gene, CDR1 is SGHTS and CDR2 is YDEGEE. Here the CDR3 reads CASSRGQLLRNTEAFF. The CDR3 DNA sequence: TGTGCCAGCAGCCGGGGACAGCTACTACGGAACACTGAAGCTTTCTTT.

The chain employs TRBV5-1 and TRBJ2-6; perhaps TRBD2 as D (7 bases). The CDR3 has 18 amino acids. The ends were cut back, 3 bases at V and 0 bases at J, with 16 bases in the middle. Per germline, CDR1 SGHRS and CDR2 YFSETQ. The CDR3 nucleotides are TGCGCCAGCAGCTCCCGGCCGGGGGGCAGCTCTGGGGCCAACGTCCTGACTTTC. Translating gives CASSSRPGGSSGANVLTF.